These T cell receptor beta chains were read from a single sample in a study of blood T cell repertoires in COVID-19. TCRdb's table, derived via immunoSEQ multiplex PCR, lists solely in-frame clones and lacks some. The table includes about 280,000 clones, 80% to 90% detected once. Sequencing was carried out using peripheral blood. The receptors derive from a man aged 35-49 years with acute or convalescent COVID-19. CDR3s leave out the opening cysteine and the closing phenylalanine or tryptophan. A row's size may be missing; if present it is once, few, many or a size class.

v_call: TRBV18; clone_size: -; cdr3_length: 10; cdr3_aa: ASSLSTDTQY
v_call: TRBV6-5; clone_size: -; cdr3_length: 14; cdr3_aa: ASSSGIGTGAETQY
v_call: TRBV7-6; clone_size: -; cdr3_length: 16; cdr3_aa: ASSLDYVTGGLGQPQH
v_call: TRBV10-3; clone_size: -; cdr3_length: 15; cdr3_aa: AISESTGSSYNSPLH
v_call: TRBV19; clone_size: -; cdr3_length: 10; cdr3_aa: ASSIPEAEAF
v_call: TRBV20-1; clone_size: -; cdr3_length: 8; cdr3_aa: SAATGPGT
v_call: TRBV27; clone_size: -; cdr3_length: 12; cdr3_aa: ASSLDRGNSPLH
v_call: TRBV6-5; clone_size: -; cdr3_length: 12; cdr3_aa: ASRTGLSGNTIY
v_call: TRBV6-5; clone_size: -; cdr3_length: 12; cdr3_aa: ASSLFGLRNEQF
v_call: TRBV28; clone_size: -; cdr3_length: 15; cdr3_aa: ASSPGTGARWNTEAF
v_call: TRBV7-9; clone_size: few; cdr3_length: 17; cdr3_aa: ASSVTGTDIFYSTDTQY
v_call: TRBV9; clone_size: once; cdr3_length: 18; cdr3_aa: ASSVDPFRDSHYSNQPQH
v_call: TRBV6-1; clone_size: -; cdr3_length: 13; cdr3_aa: ASSESQGRKSPLH
v_call: TRBV7-9; clone_size: -; cdr3_length: 17; cdr3_aa: ASSSLGDSYYLSTDTQY
v_call: TRBV30; clone_size: -; cdr3_length: 12; cdr3_aa: AWSVGTGNFEQY
v_call: TRBV6-6; clone_size: -; cdr3_length: 11; cdr3_aa: ASSYSSGNTIY
v_call: TRBV10-3; clone_size: few; cdr3_length: 9; cdr3_aa: ATLQEKPQH
v_call: TRBV6-6; clone_size: -; cdr3_length: 13; cdr3_aa: ASSYLRGNSEKLF
v_call: TRBV30; clone_size: -; cdr3_length: 11; cdr3_aa: AWTSGRSYGYT
v_call: TRBV6-5; clone_size: -; cdr3_length: 13; cdr3_aa: ASSPDRGFYQPQH
v_call: TRBV6-5; clone_size: -; cdr3_length: 14; cdr3_aa: ASSYPTGTGGTGYT
v_call: TRBV5-1; clone_size: -; cdr3_length: 11; cdr3_aa: ASSLAGTGTQH
v_call: TRBV4-1; clone_size: few; cdr3_length: 10; cdr3_aa: ASSSGGDEQF
v_call: TRBV6-5; clone_size: once; cdr3_length: 12; cdr3_aa: ASSIRGVTDTQY
v_call: TRBV13; clone_size: few; cdr3_length: 14; cdr3_aa: ASSSHLTGGLDGYT
v_call: TRBV18; clone_size: -; cdr3_length: 11; cdr3_aa: ASSVTESSPLH
v_call: TRBV27; clone_size: once; cdr3_length: 13; cdr3_aa: ASALERGPYNEQF
v_call: TRBV6-1; clone_size: few; cdr3_length: 13; cdr3_aa: ASSEELGASYEQY
v_call: TRBV3-1/TRBV3-2; clone_size: few; cdr3_length: 10; cdr3_aa: ASRLDRGELF
v_call: TRBV5-4; clone_size: -; cdr3_length: 14; cdr3_aa: ASSLGGGQGVYGYT
v_call: TRBV25-1; clone_size: -; cdr3_length: 13; cdr3_aa: ASSEWGGASYGYT
v_call: TRBV4-2; clone_size: -; cdr3_length: 13; cdr3_aa: ASSQDNDRRSPLH
v_call: TRBV30; clone_size: -; cdr3_length: 11; cdr3_aa: AWSLSRNTEAF
v_call: TRBV19; clone_size: -; cdr3_length: 12; cdr3_aa: ASSMGRTLYEQY